This T cell receptor beta chain was recorded in a study of blood T cell repertoires in COVID-19. Study at large: T cells, B-cell-depleted T cells, or PBMCs provided the cDNA or gDNA that served as material.

Original analysis: Nucleated cell counts were estimated from reference gene primer amplification. The method was immunoSEQ multiplex PCR; TCRdb's version includes in-frame clones alone and lacks a portion of them. D and trimming come from the DNA, and the V and J calls and clone size come from that table. Altogether roughly 85,000 clones are present, 70% to 90% being singletons, with the ten largest covering 25% to 35%. The CDR3 contains 11 residues. In germline, CDR1 is GTSNPN, CDR2 SVGIG (reference sequence). Deletions cut 3 bases from V and 9 bases from J, with 9 bases between. The rearrangement uses TRBV30 and TRBJ2-1, with a tentative D call TRBD1 (5 bases). This receptor was obtained from a man aged 45 to 65 with active or convalescent COVID-19. The specimen sequenced was peripheral blood. CDR3 protein: CAWRVRGEQFF. The CDR3, as DNA: TGTGCCTGGAGGGTAAGGGGTGAGCAGTTCTTC.